This TCR beta chain was captured in a study of T-cell reconstitution after alpha-beta-depleted transplantation in children. Notes on the study in general: After transplant, at about two months, alpha-beta T cells were reportedly derived from several hundred expanded graft clones.

V lost 3 bases and J lost 2; bases outside the gene matches: 4. This CDR3 spans 14 amino acids. The V gene's germline CDR1 is DFQATT and CDR2 SNEGSKA (reference sequence). Preparation of the TCRbeta library used unique molecular identifiers. TCRdb called the PCR reads again in MiXCR, with one record for every CDR3 protein. The table includes under 85,000 distinct CDR3 sequences, less than 20% detected once. About this clonotype: The antigen is not known.

Here the sequenced sample was PBMCs, mostly from graft donor cells, taken 360 days after TCRalphabeta/CD19-depleted stem cell transplant. This sequence was found in a male patient between 2 and 10 years old who had a stem cell transplant for acute lymphoblastic leukemia, so the T cells may come from the graft donor. The chain has TRBV20-1 and TRBJ1-2, with 9 bases fitting TRBD1. CDR3: CSARGQGANYGYTF. DNA of the CDR3: TGCAGTGCTAGGGGACAGGGAGCCAACTATGGCTACACCTTC.